This TCR beta chain was recovered during a study of cytomegalovirus exposure and HLA in healthy donors. Points from the study as a whole: Likely technical artifact: a cluster of highly shared sequence variants. Three chains linked to CMV were shown in vitro to be specific for CMV antigens. In a later analysis, productive TCRs from donors in an Asian-associated ancestry cluster reportedly carried fewer N-insertions than the cohort mean.

The study ran its PCR with 60 Vbeta and 13 Jbeta primers. Authors' methods: Roughly 12 million of some 80 million unique TCR beta chains were shared, per a later count. Data came from immunoSEQ multiplex PCR; TCRdb stores just in-frame clones and leaves some out. The DNA gave D and trimming, while V, J and clone size come from that table. Of some 160,000 clones listed, around 9.6% were seen once; the top ten hold 1.5% to 2%. This CDR3 spans 10 amino acids. Germline V gene lookup returns CDR1 MNHEY and CDR2 SMNVEV (reference sequence). V shed 11 bases and J shed 7 bases, with 12 bases lying between them. This clone was detected only a few times. Its matching antigen is unknown.

This receptor was identified in a male donor in good health and CMV-seronegative. The sequencing input was PBMCs. The gene calls are TRBV27 and TRBJ2-7; no clear D. The CDR3 is CAAGDQEQYF. The CDR3 DNA sequence: TGTGCCGCCGGAGATCAGGAGCAGTACTTC.